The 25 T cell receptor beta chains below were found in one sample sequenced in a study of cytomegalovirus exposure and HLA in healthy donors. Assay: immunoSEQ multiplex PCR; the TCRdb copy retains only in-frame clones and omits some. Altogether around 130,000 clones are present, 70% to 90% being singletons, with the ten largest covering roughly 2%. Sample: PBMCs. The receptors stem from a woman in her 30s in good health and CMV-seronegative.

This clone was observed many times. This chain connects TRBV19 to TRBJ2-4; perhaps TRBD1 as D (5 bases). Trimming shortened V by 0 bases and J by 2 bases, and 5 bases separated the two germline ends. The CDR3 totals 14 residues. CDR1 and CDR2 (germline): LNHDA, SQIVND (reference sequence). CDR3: CASSIEGPKNIQYF. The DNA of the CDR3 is TGTGCCAGTAGTATAGAGGGGCCCAAAAACATTCAGTACTTC.

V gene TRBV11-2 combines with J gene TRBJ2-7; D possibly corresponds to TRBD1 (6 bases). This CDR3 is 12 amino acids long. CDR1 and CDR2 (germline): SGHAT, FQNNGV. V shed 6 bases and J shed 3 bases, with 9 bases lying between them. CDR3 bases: TGTGCCAGCAGACAGGGTTTCTACGAGCAGTACTTC. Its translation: CASRQGFYEQYF.

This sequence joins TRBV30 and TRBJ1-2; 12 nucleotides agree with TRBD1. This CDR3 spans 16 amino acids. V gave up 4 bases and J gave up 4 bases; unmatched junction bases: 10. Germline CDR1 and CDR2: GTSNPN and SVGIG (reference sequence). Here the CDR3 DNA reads TGTGCCTGGACCAAAGGTCGGGGACAGGGGGCCTATGGCTACACCTTC. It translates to CAWTKGRGQGAYGYTF.

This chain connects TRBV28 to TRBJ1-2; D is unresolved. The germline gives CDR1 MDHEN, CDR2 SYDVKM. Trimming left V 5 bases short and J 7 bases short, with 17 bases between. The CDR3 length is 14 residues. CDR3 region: CASSPPTMAAGYTF. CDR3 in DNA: TGTGCCAGCAGTCCCCCCACAATGGCGGCTGGCTACACCTTC.

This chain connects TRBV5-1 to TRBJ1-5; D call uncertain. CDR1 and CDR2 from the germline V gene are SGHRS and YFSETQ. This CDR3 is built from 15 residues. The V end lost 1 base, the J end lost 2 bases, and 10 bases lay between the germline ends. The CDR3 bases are TGCGCCAGCAGCTTGACGGTCGGAGGCAATCAGCCCCAGCATTTT. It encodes CASSLTVGGNQPQHF.

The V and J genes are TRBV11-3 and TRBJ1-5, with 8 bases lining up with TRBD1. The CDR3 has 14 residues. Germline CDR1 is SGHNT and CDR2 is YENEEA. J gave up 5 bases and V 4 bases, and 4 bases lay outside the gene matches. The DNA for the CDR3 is TGTGCCAGCAGCTCGACAGGGGTCGATCAGCCCCAGCATTTT. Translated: CASSSTGVDQPQHF.

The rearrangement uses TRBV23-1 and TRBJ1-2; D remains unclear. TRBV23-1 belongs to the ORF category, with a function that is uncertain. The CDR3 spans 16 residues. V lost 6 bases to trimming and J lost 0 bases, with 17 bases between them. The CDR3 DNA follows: TGCGCCAGCAGCCCCGAGGTGGAGAAATCTAACTATGGCTACACCTTC. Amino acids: CASSPEVEKSNYGYTF.

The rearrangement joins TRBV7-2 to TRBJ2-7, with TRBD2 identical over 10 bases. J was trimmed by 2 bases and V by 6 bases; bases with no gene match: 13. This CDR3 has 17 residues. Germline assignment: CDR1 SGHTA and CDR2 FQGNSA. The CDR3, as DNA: TGTGCCAGCAGTCACAGCGTCCTAGCGGGGGACCCCTACGAGCAGTACTTC. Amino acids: CASSHSVLAGDPYEQYF.

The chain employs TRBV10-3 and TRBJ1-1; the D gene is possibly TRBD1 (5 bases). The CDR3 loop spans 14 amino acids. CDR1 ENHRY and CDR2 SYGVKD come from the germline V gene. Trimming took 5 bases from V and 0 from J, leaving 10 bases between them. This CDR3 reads CAISRGPMNTEAFF. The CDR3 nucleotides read TGTGCCATCAGTAGGGGCCCTATGAACACTGAAGCTTTCTTT.

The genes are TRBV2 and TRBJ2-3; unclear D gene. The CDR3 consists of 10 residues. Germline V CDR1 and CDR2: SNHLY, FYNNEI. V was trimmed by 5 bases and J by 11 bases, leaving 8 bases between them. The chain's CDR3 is CASSYVRQYF. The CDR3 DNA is TGTGCCAGCAGTTATGTGAGGCAGTATTTT. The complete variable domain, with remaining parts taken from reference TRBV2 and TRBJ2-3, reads EPEVTQTPSHQVTQMGQEVILRCVPISNHLYFYWYRQILGQKVEFLVSFYNNEISEKSEIFDDQFSVERPDGSNFTLKIRSTKLEDSAMYFCASSYVRQYFGPGTRLTVL.

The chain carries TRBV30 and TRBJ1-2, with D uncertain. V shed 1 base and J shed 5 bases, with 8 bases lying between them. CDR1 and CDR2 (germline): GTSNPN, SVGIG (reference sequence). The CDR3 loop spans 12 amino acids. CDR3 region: CAWSDGTYGYTF. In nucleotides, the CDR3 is TGTGCCTGGAGTGACGGTACTTATGGCTACACCTTC.

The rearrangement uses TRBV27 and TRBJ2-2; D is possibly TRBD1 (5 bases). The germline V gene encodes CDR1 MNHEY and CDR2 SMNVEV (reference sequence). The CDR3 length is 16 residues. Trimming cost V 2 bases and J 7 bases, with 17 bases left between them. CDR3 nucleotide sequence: TGTGCCAGCAGTTTAGTCCAGGGTATGGGCCACGGGGAGCTGTTTTTT. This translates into CASSLVQGMGHGELFF.

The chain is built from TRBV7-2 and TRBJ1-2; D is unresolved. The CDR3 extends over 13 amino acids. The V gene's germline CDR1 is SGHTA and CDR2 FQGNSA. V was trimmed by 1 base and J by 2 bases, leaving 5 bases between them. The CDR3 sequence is CASSLGRNYGYTF. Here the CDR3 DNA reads TGTGCCAGCAGCTTAGGCAGGAACTATGGCTACACCTTC.

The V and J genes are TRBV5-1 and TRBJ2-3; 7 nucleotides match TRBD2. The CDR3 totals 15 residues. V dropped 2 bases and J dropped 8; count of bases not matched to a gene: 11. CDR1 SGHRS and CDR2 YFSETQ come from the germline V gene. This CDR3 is CASSFTAGPQGTQYF. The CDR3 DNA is TGCGCCAGCAGCTTCACAGCGGGGCCTCAGGGTACGCAGTATTTT.

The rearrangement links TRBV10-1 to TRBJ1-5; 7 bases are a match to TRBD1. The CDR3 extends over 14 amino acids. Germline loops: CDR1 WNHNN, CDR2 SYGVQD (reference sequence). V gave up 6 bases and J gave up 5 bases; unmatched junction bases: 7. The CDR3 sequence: CASRRGQTDQPQHF. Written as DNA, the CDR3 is TGCGCCAGCAGGAGGGGGCAGACAGATCAGCCCCAGCATTTT.

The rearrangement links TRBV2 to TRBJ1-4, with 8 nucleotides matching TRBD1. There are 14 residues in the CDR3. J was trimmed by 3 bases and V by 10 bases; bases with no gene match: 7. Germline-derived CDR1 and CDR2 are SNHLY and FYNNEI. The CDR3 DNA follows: TGTGCCACAGGACAGGGCTTGGCTAATGAAAAACTGTTTTTT. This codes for CATGQGLANEKLFF.

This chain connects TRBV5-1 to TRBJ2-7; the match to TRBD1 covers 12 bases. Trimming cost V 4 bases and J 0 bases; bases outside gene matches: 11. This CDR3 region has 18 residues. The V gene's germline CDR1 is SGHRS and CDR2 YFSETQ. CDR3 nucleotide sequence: TGCGCCAGCAGCCCGCCGGGACAGGGGGCCTCTAGCTCCTACGAGCAGTACTTC. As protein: CASSPPGQGASSSYEQYF.

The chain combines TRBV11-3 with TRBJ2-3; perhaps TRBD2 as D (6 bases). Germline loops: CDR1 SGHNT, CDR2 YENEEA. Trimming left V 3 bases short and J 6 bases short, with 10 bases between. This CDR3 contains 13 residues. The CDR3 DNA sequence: TGTGCCAGCAGCTTGTTTCGGGGGGATACGCAGTATTTT. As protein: CASSLFRGDTQYF.

In DNA, the CDR3 is TGCGCCAGCAGCAGGACAGCAACTAATGAAAAACTGTTTTTT. Residues: CASSRTATNEKLFF. The V and J genes are TRBV5-1 and TRBJ1-4; D may be TRBD1 (6 bases). Germline assignment: CDR1 SGHRS and CDR2 YFSETQ. This CDR3 region has 14 residues. V was pared by 4 bases and J by 0 bases, with 7 bases between. Drawing the rest from reference TRBV5-1 and TRBJ1-4, the complete variable domain is KAGVTQTPRYLIKTRGQQVTLSCSPISGHRSVSWYQQTPGQGLQFLFEYFSETQRNKGNFPGRFSGRQFSNSRSEMNVSTLELGDSALYLCASSRTATNEKLFFGSGTQLSVL.

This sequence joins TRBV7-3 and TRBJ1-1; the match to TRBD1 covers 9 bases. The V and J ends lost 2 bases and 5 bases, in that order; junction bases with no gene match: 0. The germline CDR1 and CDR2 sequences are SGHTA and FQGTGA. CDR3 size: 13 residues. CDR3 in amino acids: CASSLGQGTEAFF. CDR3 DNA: TGTGCCAGCAGCTTAGGACAGGGGACTGAAGCTTTCTTT.

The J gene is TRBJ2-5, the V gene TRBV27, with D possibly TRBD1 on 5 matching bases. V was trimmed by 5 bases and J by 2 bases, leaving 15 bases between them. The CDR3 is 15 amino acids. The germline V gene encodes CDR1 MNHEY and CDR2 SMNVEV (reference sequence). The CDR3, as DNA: TGTGCCAGCAGTCCATGGACACTACTACAAGAGACCCAGTACTTC. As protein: CASSPWTLLQETQYF.

The CDR3 bases are TGTGCCAGCAGCTTTGGGAGGATGGGGAGGGGAAACACCGGGGAGCTGTTTTTT. This encodes CASSFGRMGRGNTGELFF. This sequence joins TRBV7-2 and TRBJ2-2, with 7 positions matching TRBD2. The CDR3 length is 18 residues. The J segment lost 2 bases and the V segment lost 3 bases, leaving 12 bases of the junction unmatched. Germline V gene sequence: CDR1 SGHTA, CDR2 FQGNSA.

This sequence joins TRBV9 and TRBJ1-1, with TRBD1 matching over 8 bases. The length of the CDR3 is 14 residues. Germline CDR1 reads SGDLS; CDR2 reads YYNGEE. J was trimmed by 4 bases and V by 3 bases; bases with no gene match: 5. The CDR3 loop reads CASSADRGGTEAFF. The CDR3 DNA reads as TGTGCCAGCAGCGCCGACAGGGGCGGCACTGAAGCTTTCTTT.

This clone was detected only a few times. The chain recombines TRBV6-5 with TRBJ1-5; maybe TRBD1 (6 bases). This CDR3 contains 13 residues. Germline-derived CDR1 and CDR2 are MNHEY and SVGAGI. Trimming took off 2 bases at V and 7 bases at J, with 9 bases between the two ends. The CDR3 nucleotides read TGTGCCAGCAGTTACAACAGGGCACAGCCCCAGCATTTT. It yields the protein CASSYNRAQPQHF.

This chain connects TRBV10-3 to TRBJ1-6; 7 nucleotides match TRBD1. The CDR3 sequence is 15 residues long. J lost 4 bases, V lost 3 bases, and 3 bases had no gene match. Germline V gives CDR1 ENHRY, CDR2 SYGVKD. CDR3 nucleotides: TGTGCCATCAGTGACTCGGGACAGTATAATTCACCCCTCCACTTT. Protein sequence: CAISDSGQYNSPLHF.